This record looks at one T cell receptor (beta chain) sequence and its context. Antigen specificity is unknown. Profiled with immunoSEQ multiplex PCR; TCRdb holds only in-frame clones, not every one. This sample carries 95,000 to 150,000 clones, around 87% of them seen once, and the ten largest clones take under 3.5%. The length of the CDR3 is 12 residues. Germline CDR1 SNHLY, CDR2 FYNNEI. V lost 10 bases and J 2 bases, leaving 11 bases between the germline ends. This record comes from a study of T cell responses to AZD1222 COVID-19 vaccine. Regarding the study as a whole: Reports indicate that nearly half of spike-specific TCRs are directed at unmutated variant regions.

The J gene is TRBJ1-2, the V gene TRBV2, with D possibly TRBD1 on 5 matching bases. Sample: peripheral blood, taken on day 0 of AZD1222 vaccination. This clonotype originated in an adult in good health. The CDR3 is CATGTGNYGYTF. Here the CDR3 DNA reads TGTGCCACTGGGACGGGGAACTATGGCTACACCTTC.